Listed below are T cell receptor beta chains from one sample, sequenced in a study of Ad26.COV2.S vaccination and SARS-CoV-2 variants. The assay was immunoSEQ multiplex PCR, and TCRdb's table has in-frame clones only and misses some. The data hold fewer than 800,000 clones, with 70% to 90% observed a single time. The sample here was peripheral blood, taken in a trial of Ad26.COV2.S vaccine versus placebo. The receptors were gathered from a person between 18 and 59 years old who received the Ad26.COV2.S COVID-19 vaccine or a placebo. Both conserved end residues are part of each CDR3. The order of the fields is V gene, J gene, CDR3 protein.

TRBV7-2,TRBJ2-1,CASSSPLFLGRGAYNEQFF
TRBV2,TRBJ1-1,CASRTDRGTEAFF
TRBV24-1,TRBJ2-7,CATSDSFSYEQYF
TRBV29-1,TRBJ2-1,CSVAYAGTGRRSEQFF
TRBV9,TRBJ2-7,CASSVAPGLEIYEQYF
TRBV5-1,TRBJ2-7,CASSLGDGQLPEQYF
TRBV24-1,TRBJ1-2,CATSDLQGWGYTF
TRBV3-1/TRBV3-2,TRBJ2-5,CASSQGRGGLLEETQYF
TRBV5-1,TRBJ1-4,CASSKQGANEKLFF
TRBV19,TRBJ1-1,CASSISRGGGVITEAFF
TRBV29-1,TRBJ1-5,CSVATQESQPQHF
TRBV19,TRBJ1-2,CASSKPGQLYGYTF
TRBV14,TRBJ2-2,CASSQDSLRATGTTGELFF
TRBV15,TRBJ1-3,CATSRASAGSGNTIYF
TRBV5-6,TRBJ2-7,CASSLRINPYEQYF
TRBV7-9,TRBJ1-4,CASSRLYGSEKLFF
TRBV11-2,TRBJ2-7,CASSPPGQSYEQYF